These T cell receptor beta chains were read from a single sample in a study of CD8 T cells in Susac syndrome. TCRdb passed the immunoSEQ multiplex PCR reads through MiXCR, listing each CDR3 protein once. This table has 250,000 to 300,000 distinct CDR3 sequences, around 85% appearing once. The sequenced sample was CD8+ T cells from PBMCs. These receptors were collected from a human donor with multiple sclerosis. Both conserved end residues are trimmed from each CDR3.

length	V	J	CDR3
14	TRBV7-9	TRBJ2-7	ASSLATGLRGNEQY
12	TRBV27	TRBJ2-1	ASRTSGVNNEQF
10	TRBV13	TRBJ1-1	ASSLETGEAF
19	TRBV20-1	TRBJ2-5	SARGGVARLGNPLDQETQY
13	TRBV30	TRBJ1-6	AWSPLQGANSPLH
10	TRBV6-1	TRBJ1-2	ASSGRPVGYT
12	TRBV5-1	TRBJ2-7	ASSLAERVYEQY
12	TRBV6-5	TRBJ2-3	ASRFYRGTDTQY
17	TRBV13	TRBJ2-1	ASSSSQGARRTYANEQF
13	TRBV7-9	TRBJ2-7	ASSGDEDAPYEQY
12	TRBV28	TRBJ2-5	ASRLWLAGETQY
12	TRBV2	TRBJ1-1	ASRPTGIGTEAF
11	TRBV23-1	TRBJ2-3	ASTPLTADTQY
15	TRBV6-1	TRBJ2-2	ASSTHRGGKNTGELF
12	TRBV7-8	TRBJ1-4	ASSLLRTNEKLF
13	TRBV4-3	TRBJ2-2	ASSQDSWLAGELF
13	TRBV5-4	TRBJ2-3	ASSYRRVFTDTQY
10	TRBV20-1	TRBJ1-1	RGARVNTEAF
12	TRBV7-9	TRBJ2-4	ASSSGLAANIQY
13	TRBV4-3	TRBJ1-1	ASSQGRSEFAEAF
13	TRBV7-8	TRBJ2-1	ASSSRATAGTSPF
14	TRBV7-2	TRBJ1-1	ASSPTGTGGNTEAF
15	TRBV6-5	TRBJ2-7	ASSSGQGAFYAYEQY
12	TRBV28	TRBJ2-1	ASSLYSGRNEQF
12	TRBV7-8	TRBJ1-1	AGSSEGSNTEAF
10	TRBV30	TRBJ1-3	AWSSPRDTIY
11	TRBV7-2	TRBJ2-7	ASSWDSYYEQY
16	TRBV4-1	TRBJ1-4	ASSYPEQGAAANEKLF
12	TRBV4-1	TRBJ2-7	ASSQAVGGYEQY
15	TRBV19	TRBJ1-1	ASSNPGTGPMNTEAF
15	TRBV19	TRBJ2-1	ASSTCWDCNSYNEQF
13	TRBV7-2	TRBJ2-7	ASSVGLAGHYEQY
11	TRBV30	TRBJ1-3	AWSPGVGDTIY
10	TRBV13	TRBJ1-2	ASSLRGLGYT
13	TRBV6-5	TRBJ1-2	ASISLGEEGLGYT
13	TRBV6-2/TRBV6-3	TRBJ2-5	ASRNAWAGAETQY
12	TRBV27	TRBJ2-7	ASSSGIGSYEQY
13	TRBV27	TRBJ1-2	ASSPGARANYGYT
14	TRBV28	TRBJ2-7	ASFSHGTGDSYEQY
10	TRBV10-3	TRBJ2-1	AGGHSYNEQF
9	TRBV13	TRBJ1-1	ASSHGPEAF
12	TRBV5-6	TRBJ1-5	ASSLSGLGQPQH